This passage covers 10 T cell receptor beta chains from one sample sequenced in a study of T cells in Graves' hyperthyroidism and ophthalmopathy. RNA transcripts served as the template for amplifying TCR beta CDR3 regions. The TCR CDR3 first-round RT-PCR relied on the HTBI primer set. In TCRdb, the multiplex PCR reads were re-called with MiXCR into one record per CDR3 protein. The sample consists of around 520,000 distinct CDR3 sequences, 14% of them appearing once. The sample comprised blood. These receptors originate from a woman between 40 and 50 years old with Graves' hyperthyroidism.

In this sample, this clonotype turned up many times. The V call is TRBV12-3 or TRBV12-4, the J call TRBJ2-1, with TRBD2 identical over 9 bases. J lost 4 bases, V lost 1 base, and 5 bases had no gene match. There are 16 residues in the CDR3. CDR3 sequence: CASSLVSGRLYNEQFF. CDR3 nucleotides: TGTGCCAGCAGTTTAGTTAGCGGGAGACTTTACAATGAGCAGTTCTTC.

This clonotype was seen at least ten times. This chain joins TRBV20-1 and TRBJ2-1, with TRBD2 matching 12 bases. CDR3 size: 15 residues. Trimming took 3 bases from V and 5 from J; bases not matched to a gene: 5. CDR1 is DFQATT, CDR2 SNEGSKA, per germline (reference sequence). CDR3 loop: CSARASGRDDNEQFF. The DNA of the CDR3 is TGCAGTGCTAGGGCTAGCGGGAGGGACGACAATGAGCAGTTCTTC.

This clonotype was counted at least ten times. The CDR3 nucleotides read TGTGCCGGGAGGGACTCCAGCTACAATGAGCAGTTCTTC. Translation: CAGRDSSYNEQFF. This chain uses TRBV2 with TRBJ2-1; 7 bases match TRBD2. CDR1 is SNHLY and CDR2 is FYNNEI in the germline V gene. This CDR3 region has 13 residues. V shed 11 bases and J 3 bases; nucleotides not matched to a gene: 7.

The genes are TRBV7-6 and TRBJ2-5; no firm D call. The CDR3 loop spans 13 amino acids. The V end lost 6 bases, the J end lost 4 bases, and 12 bases lay between the germline ends. CDR1 SGHVS and CDR2 FNYEAQ come from the germline V gene. The CDR3 sequence: CASSQNFGETQYF. The CDR3 DNA is TGTGCCAGCAGTCAAAATTTTGGAGAGACCCAGTACTTC.

This clonotype was counted many times. A read error may account for a junction end that differs from germline. The chain combines TRBV2 with TRBJ2-5; D is possibly TRBD1 or TRBD2 (5 bases each). The CDR3 has 11 amino acids. From germline, CDR1 is SNHLY and CDR2 FYNNEI. CDR3 sequence reads: CASSLGTGQHF. For the CDR3, the DNA is TGTGCCAGCAGTCTCGGGACGGGGCAACACTTC.

This clonotype showed up just a few times. The rearrangement uses TRBV19 and TRBJ1-2, with a tentative D call TRBD1 (6 bases). This CDR3 has 14 amino acids. Per germline, CDR1 LNHDA and CDR2 SQIVND (reference sequence). Trimming left V 5 bases short and J 4 bases short, with 14 bases between. In DNA, the CDR3 is TGTGCCAGTAGTCTTACCGGGACACCCTATGGCTACACCTTC. Translating it yields CASSLTGTPYGYTF.

There are many counts of this clonotype. This chain connects TRBV4-2 to TRBJ1-5; 11 nucleotides match TRBD1. Germline trimming cut 5 bases from V and 5 bases from J; bases unmatched to any gene: 11. CDR3 length equals 17 residues. CDR1 and CDR2 (germline): LGHNA, YNFKEQ. CDR3 loop: CASSSGTGGIVYQPQHF. Written as DNA, the CDR3 is TGTGCCAGCAGCTCCGGGACAGGGGGAATAGTATATCAGCCCCAGCATTTT.

This chain links TRBV6-5 with TRBJ2-2; TRBD2 aligns across 16 bases. The trim removed 0 bases at V and 5 bases at J, leaving 9 bases unmatched. Germline V gene sequence: CDR1 MNHEY, CDR2 SVGAGI. The CDR3 consists of 20 residues. For the CDR3, the DNA is TGTGCCAGCAGTTACTCGGGACTAGCGGGAGGGCCCTCGGGAACCGGGGAGCTGTTTTTT. This translates into CASSYSGLAGGPSGTGELFF.

This clonotype was observed at least ten times. The chain employs TRBV7-9 and TRBJ2-3; D is undetermined. Deletions cut 8 bases from V and 1 base from J, with 16 bases between. The CDR3 is made up of 15 amino acids. Germline-derived CDR1 and CDR2 are SEHNR and FQNEAQ (reference sequence). The CDR3 DNA is TGTGCCAGCGCCATTGACTGGGCGGGCACAGATACGCAGTATTTT. It specifies CASAIDWAGTDTQYF. The full variable domain, completed using reference TRBV7-9 and TRBJ2-3, is DTGVSQNPRHKITKRGQNVTFRCDPISEHNRLYWYRQTLGQGPEFLTYFQNEAQLEKSRLLSDRFSAERPKGSFSTLEIQRTEQGDSAMYLCASAIDWAGTDTQYFGPGTRLTVL.

V is TRBV2 and J is TRBJ1-2, with 10 nucleotides matching TRBD1. The CDR3 sequence is 15 residues long. Germline V gene data show CDR1 as SNHLY and CDR2 as FYNNEI. V was clipped by 1 base and J by 3 bases; unmatched bases: 2. DNA of the CDR3: TGTGCCAGCAGTGAAGGACAGGGGGCTGACTATGGCTACACCTTC. As protein: CASSEGQGADYGYTF.